This T cell receptor beta chain is from a study of T cell changes during pregnancy in multiple sclerosis. Profiling relied on immunoSEQ multiplex PCR, and the TCRdb table lists in-frame clones only, not all of them. The table records about 30,000 clones, over 80% of them present only once. The germline V gene encodes CDR1 MNHEY and CDR2 SMNVEV (reference sequence). The CDR3 totals 16 residues. The ends lost 2 bases at V and 6 bases at J; junction bases unmatched: 8. The TCR comes from a female donor with multiple sclerosis, enrolled in a pregnancy study. This sequence joins TRBV27 and TRBJ2-1, with 9 nucleotides matching TRBD1. The sequences come from CD8+ T cells from peripheral blood mononuclear cells, collected before pregnancy. Here the CDR3 reads CASSLTGTGTLNEQFF. The DNA for the CDR3 is TGTGCCAGCAGTTTAACCGGGACAGGGACGCTCAATGAGCAGTTCTTC.